This TCR beta chain was found in a study of T-cell reconstitution after alpha-beta-depleted transplantation in children. Preparation of the TCRbeta library involved a method that used unique molecular identifiers. MiXCR was run by TCRdb on the PCR reads, yielding one entry per CDR3 protein. The repertoire holds some 300,000 distinct CDR3 sequences, with approximately 10% as singletons. This clonotype was counted many times. Mismatch with germline at one junction end may stem from a read error. This CDR3 spans 13 amino acids. The V gene's germline CDR1 is SSHAT and CDR2 FNYEAQ (reference sequence). Specimen: PBMCs from the stem cell graft donor, collected from the stem cell graft. This clonotype originated in a human donor who donated a stem cell graft to a child with acute lymphoblastic leukemia. The rearrangement links TRBV7-7 to TRBJ2-7; perhaps TRBD1 as D (5 bases). The CDR3 loop is CASSPRETYEQYF. CDR3 DNA: TGTGCTAGCAGCCCCAGGGAAACCTACGAGCAGTACTTC. Full variable domain (remainder filled in from reference TRBV7-7 and TRBJ2-7): GAGVSQSPRYKVTKRGQDVTLRCDPISSHATLYWYQQALGQGPEFLTYFNYEAQPDKSGLPSDRFSAERPEGSISTLTIQRTEQRDSAMYRCASSPRETYEQYFGPGTRLTVT.